The sequence of this T cell receptor (beta chain) was determined in a study of cytomegalovirus exposure and HLA in healthy donors. About the study: Genetic ancestry analysis placed around four fifths of the 350 to 500 donors that were genotyped in the Caucasian-associated cluster. Study results and limitations: Associated with cytomegalovirus, according to the listing, were 150 to 200 TCR beta chains. Analyses of presence and absence presupposed an approximately uniform sequencing depth across donors. In a later analysis, compared with equally common non-associated chains, HLA-associated beta chains were more expanded.

The PCR used 60 Vbeta and 13 Jbeta primers. Generated by immunoSEQ multiplex PCR, the TCRdb table keeps only in-frame clones and is missing some. There are approximately 240,000 clones in the sample; around 80% occur only once, and 0.58% lies in the top ten. The germline gives CDR1 MNHEY, CDR2 SMNVEV (reference sequence). The CDR3 totals 16 residues. The ends lost 2 bases at V and 0 bases at J; junction bases unmatched: 4. Concerning this clone: Antigen: not known.

The rearrangement uses TRBV27 and TRBJ2-4, with 7 nucleotides matching TRBD1. The clonotype was recovered from a woman aged 40 to 50 in good health and CMV-seronegative. Sequencing was performed on PBMCs. CDR3 protein: CASSLGTALAKNIQYF. In DNA, the CDR3 is TGTGCCAGCAGTTTAGGGACAGCTTTAGCCAAAAACATTCAGTACTTC.